A selection of T cell receptor beta chains follows, all from one sample in a study of blood T cell repertoires in COVID-19. Generated by immunoSEQ multiplex PCR, the TCRdb table keeps only in-frame clones and is missing some. Among under 130,000 clones listed, around 90% were seen once. The sample taken for sequencing was peripheral blood. All receptors derive from a man aged 45 to 65 in a cohort sampled during active COVID-19. The CDR3 runs from the conserved cysteine through the conserved F or W. The order of the fields is J gene, V gene, clone size, D gene, CDR3 protein, CDR3 DNA. D genes are given only for firm matches. Not all rows give a size; the values are once, few, many and, for expanded clones, a class.

j_gene: TRBJ2-5
v_gene: TRBV7-3
abundance: NA
d_gene: NA
CDR3aa: CASSPGIQETQYF
CDR3nt: TGTGCCAGCAGCCCCGGTATACAAGAGACCCAGTACTTC

j_gene: TRBJ1-3
v_gene: TRBV7-9
abundance: NA
d_gene: NA
CDR3aa: CASSPTGGSAGNTIYF
CDR3nt: TGTGCCAGCAGCCCTACCGGGGGGTCTGCTGGAAACACCATATATTTT

j_gene: TRBJ1-6
v_gene: TRBV4-1
abundance: NA
d_gene: NA
CDR3aa: CASSQDPIGASPLHF
CDR3nt: TGCGCCAGCAGCCAAGACCCTATAGGGGCTTCACCCCTCCACTTT

j_gene: TRBJ1-1
v_gene: TRBV28
abundance: NA
d_gene: TRBD1
CDR3aa: CASSLGDRSNTEAFF
CDR3nt: TGTGCCAGCAGTTTGGGGGACAGGTCGAACACTGAAGCTTTCTTT

j_gene: TRBJ2-1
v_gene: TRBV19
abundance: few
d_gene: NA
CDR3aa: CASSFRAAGNEQFF
CDR3nt: TGTGCCAGTAGTTTCCGGGCCGCGGGTAATGAGCAGTTCTTC

j_gene: TRBJ1-5
v_gene: TRBV7-7
abundance: NA
d_gene: NA
CDR3aa: CASSVRDSNQPQHF
CDR3nt: TGTGCTAGCAGCGTCAGGGATAGCAATCAGCCCCAGCATTTT

j_gene: TRBJ2-2
v_gene: TRBV5-1
abundance: NA
d_gene: NA
CDR3aa: CASSPQVNTGELFF
CDR3nt: TGCGCCAGCAGCCCTCAGGTGAACACCGGGGAGCTGTTTTTT

j_gene: TRBJ2-1
v_gene: TRBV18
abundance: NA
d_gene: TRBD2
CDR3aa: CASSGGLAGSREFF
CDR3nt: TGTGCCAGCTCCGGCGGACTAGCGGGTTCCAGGGAGTTCTTC

j_gene: TRBJ2-1
v_gene: TRBV9
abundance: NA
d_gene: NA
CDR3aa: CASSVRIRGTPNEQFF
CDR3nt: TGTGCCAGCAGCGTCCGAATCCGAGGGACACCCAATGAGCAGTTCTTC

j_gene: TRBJ2-1
v_gene: TRBV14
abundance: NA
d_gene: TRBD2
CDR3aa: CASGLAGVNEQFF
CDR3nt: TGTGCCAGCGGACTAGCGGGCGTCAATGAGCAGTTCTTC

j_gene: TRBJ2-1
v_gene: TRBV13
abundance: NA
d_gene: TRBD2
CDR3aa: CASSSRSGGKVRNNEQFF
CDR3nt: TGTGCCAGCAGCTCTCGTAGCGGGGGGAAGGTTAGGAACAATGAGCAGTTCTTC

j_gene: TRBJ1-2
v_gene: TRBV19
abundance: NA
d_gene: TRBD1
CDR3aa: CASSNRGSNYGYTF
CDR3nt: TGTGCCAGTAGTAACAGGGGCTCTAACTATGGCTACACCTTC

j_gene: TRBJ1-5
v_gene: TRBV3-1/TRBV3-2
abundance: NA
d_gene: TRBD1
CDR3aa: CASSSDRDQPQHF
CDR3nt: TGTGCCAGCAGCTCCGACAGGGATCAGCCCCAGCATTTT

j_gene: TRBJ2-1
v_gene: TRBV5-5
abundance: NA
d_gene: NA
CDR3aa: CASSLGGSGNEQFF
CDR3nt: TGTGCCAGCAGCCTTGGGGGGTCGGGCAATGAGCAGTTCTTC

j_gene: TRBJ2-6
v_gene: TRBV7-8
abundance: NA
d_gene: NA
CDR3aa: CASSLGAGAGANVLTF
CDR3nt: TGTGCCAGCAGCTTAGGCGCGGGGGCGGGGGCCAACGTCCTGACTTTC

j_gene: TRBJ1-5
v_gene: TRBV19
abundance: NA
d_gene: NA
CDR3aa: CASSIDRVPPQHF
CDR3nt: TGTGCCAGTAGTATTGACCGGGTCCCGCCCCAGCATTTT

j_gene: TRBJ1-5
v_gene: TRBV5-5
abundance: once
d_gene: NA
CDR3aa: CASSRNAPGSGPQHF
CDR3nt: TGTGCCAGCAGCCGAAACGCCCCAGGGTCTGGGCCCCAGCATTTT

j_gene: TRBJ1-6
v_gene: TRBV2
abundance: NA
d_gene: NA
CDR3aa: CASRTQGNSPLHF
CDR3nt: TGTGCCAGCAGAACCCAGGGGAATTCACCCCTCCACTTT

j_gene: TRBJ2-1
v_gene: TRBV19
abundance: NA
d_gene: TRBD1
CDR3aa: CASSPGQGSYNEQFF
CDR3nt: TGTGCCAGTAGCCCGGGACAGGGTTCCTACAATGAGCAGTTCTTC

j_gene: TRBJ2-6
v_gene: TRBV7-2
abundance: few
d_gene: TRBD1
CDR3aa: CASSYGQGRANVLTF
CDR3nt: TGTGCCAGCAGCTACGGACAGGGCAGGGCCAACGTCCTGACTTTC

j_gene: TRBJ1-5
v_gene: TRBV28
abundance: NA
d_gene: NA
CDR3aa: CASGQLYSNQPQHF
CDR3nt: TGTGCCAGCGGGCAGCTTTATAGCAATCAGCCCCAGCATTTT

j_gene: TRBJ2-1
v_gene: TRBV11-3
abundance: once
d_gene: TRBD2
CDR3aa: CASSLRLAGDHNEQFF
CDR3nt: TGTGCCAGCAGCCTACGATTAGCGGGGGACCACAATGAGCAGTTCTTC

j_gene: TRBJ2-5
v_gene: TRBV5-4
abundance: NA
d_gene: NA
CDR3aa: CASSFNGQETQYF
CDR3nt: TGTGCCAGCAGCTTTAACGGCCAAGAGACCCAGTACTTC

j_gene: TRBJ2-3
v_gene: TRBV28
abundance: NA
d_gene: NA
CDR3aa: CASSTPDREGLRDF
CDR3nt: TGTGCCAGCAGTACCCCGGACAGGGAGGGATTAAGGGATTTT

j_gene: TRBJ2-1
v_gene: TRBV5-1
abundance: NA
d_gene: TRBD1
CDR3aa: CASSWGQGSHEQFF
CDR3nt: TGCGCCAGCAGCTGGGGACAGGGGTCTCATGAGCAGTTCTTC

j_gene: TRBJ1-5
v_gene: TRBV24-1
abundance: few
d_gene: NA
CDR3aa: CATSSQGGNQPQHF
CDR3nt: TGTGCCACCAGTTCACAGGGAGGCAATCAGCCCCAGCATTTT

j_gene: TRBJ2-1
v_gene: TRBV5-1
abundance: NA
d_gene: NA
CDR3aa: CASSLGLQSAYNEQFF
CDR3nt: TGCGCCAGCAGCTTGGGACTACAGTCAGCATACAATGAGCAGTTCTTC